This T cell receptor (beta chain) was sequenced in a study of T cell responses to AZD1222 COVID-19 vaccine (dated by TCRdb to about 2021). At the level of the whole study: AZD1222 recipients given second doses at about 4 weeks or at about 12 weeks were pooled, since spike-specific TCR depth and breadth were not found to differ between the two schedules. A total of just over 230 trial participants underwent TCR sequencing, of whom 207 received two doses of AZD1222 and about 25 received two doses of the MenACWY control vaccine. Trial participants were enrolled by age into subgroups of 18-55, 56-69 and 70-plus years, and roughly 160, 29 and 62 TCR-sequenced participants, respectively, were included in these subgroups. Beyond this particular receptor, the publication reports: The vaccine-associated CD4 TCRs covered the entire spike protein, and the dominant responses fell in regions 160-218 and 743-854. Participants were mostly white British and included more females than males, and it was suggested by the authors that clonal diversity may have been underestimated. After two AZD1222 doses, spike-specific TCR breadth and depth were significantly higher than at day 0 and than in MenACWY recipients. The 56-69-year group was small, and its depth increase did not reach significance, likely because of low power. Nearly half of unique spike-specific TCRs reportedly recognized epitopes outside regions mutated in the B.1.351 and B.1.1.7 variants. Only a handful of AZD1222 recipients were SARS-CoV-2 seropositive at baseline, limiting conclusions about previously exposed vaccinees. Because no day 14 peak-response samples were available, the repertoires could be characterized only after the peak T cell response.

The CDR3 regions of human TCRbeta chains were analyzed by immunosequencing. Per the original workflow: Repertoire TCRs were checked for matches against a reference library of SARS-CoV-2-specific TCRs that had been generated using the MIRA antigen-specificity platform. Breadth meant the fraction of unique TCRs that were SARS-CoV-2-associated, whereas depth meant the fraction of total T cells that were SARS-CoV-2-associated. Using the MIRA data, every spike-specific TCR was mapped to the spike region that the TCR reacted to and assigned to either a CD4 or a CD8 class. Log10-transformed breadth and depth values were compared by one-way ANOVA with Sidak's multiple comparisons tests. TCRdb provides this immuneACCESS table in a form limited to in-frame rearrangements. Some clones are lacking; in checked studies, under half of them reflect an unresolved V gene, and why the rest are absent is not known. The DNA gave D and trimming, while V, J and clone size come from that table. A total of about 150,000 clones appear in this sample, about 88% of them only once. Jointly, the top ten make up approximately 17% of the sample.

Per the publication, the time point label means: baseline before first vaccination. The vaccinee samples were drawn from two UK trials, COV001 and COV002, one of which was a single-blind randomized controlled phase 2/3 trial testing AZD1222 (ChAdOx1 nCoV-19) in healthy adults. For TCRbeta chain sequencing, PBMC samples were collected from trial participants at day 0 and at day 28 after the second dose. The junction shows trimming of 6 bases on V and 0 bases on J, and the gene matches do not reach 5 bases of it. The CDR3 holds 16 amino acids from the cysteine to the phenylalanine. Kept here is only the CDR3 DNA, which spans 48 bases and is read in frame from base 1. In the germline V gene (reference sequence), CDR1 corresponds to LGHDT and CDR2 to YNNKEL. With respect to this clone: Its antigen target is currently unknown. Base-call qualities are not available, and no considerably larger clone is one nucleotide away.

This TCR derives from an adult in good health. This sequence uses TRBV3-1 (or the pseudogene TRBV3-2) and TRBJ2-3; 11 junctional bases match TRBD2. The sample in question was peripheral blood, obtained on day 0 of AZD1222 vaccination. The nucleotide sequence reads as follows: TGTGCCAGCAGTTCGGGACTAGCGGTTAGCACAGATACGCAGTATTTT. Its protein reads: CASSSGLAVSTDTQYF.